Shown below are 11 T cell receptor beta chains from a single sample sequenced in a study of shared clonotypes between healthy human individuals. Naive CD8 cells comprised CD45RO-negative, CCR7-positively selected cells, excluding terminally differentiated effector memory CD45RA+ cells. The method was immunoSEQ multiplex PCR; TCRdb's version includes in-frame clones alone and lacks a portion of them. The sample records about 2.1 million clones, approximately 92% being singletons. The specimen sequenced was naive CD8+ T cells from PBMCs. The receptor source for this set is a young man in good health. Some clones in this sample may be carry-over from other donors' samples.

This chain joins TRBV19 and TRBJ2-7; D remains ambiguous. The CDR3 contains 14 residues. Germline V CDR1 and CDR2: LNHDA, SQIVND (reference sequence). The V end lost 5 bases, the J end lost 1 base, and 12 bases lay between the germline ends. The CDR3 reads CASSLYGRSYEQYF. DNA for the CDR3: TGTGCCAGTAGTTTATACGGAAGGTCCTACGAGCAGTACTTC. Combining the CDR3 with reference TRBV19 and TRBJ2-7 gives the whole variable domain DGGITQSPKYLFRKEGQNVTLSCEQNLNHDAMYWYRQDPGQGLRLIYYSQIVNDFQKGDIAEGYSVSREKKESFPLTVTSAQKNPTAFYLCASSLYGRSYEQYFGPGTRLTVT.

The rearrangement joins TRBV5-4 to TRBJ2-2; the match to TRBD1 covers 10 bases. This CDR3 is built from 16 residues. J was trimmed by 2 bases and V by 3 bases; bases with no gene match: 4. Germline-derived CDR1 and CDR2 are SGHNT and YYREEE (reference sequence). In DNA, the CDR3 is TGTGCCAGCAGCTGGTGGGACAGGGGAAACACCGGGGAGCTGTTTTTT. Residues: CASSWWDRGNTGELFF.

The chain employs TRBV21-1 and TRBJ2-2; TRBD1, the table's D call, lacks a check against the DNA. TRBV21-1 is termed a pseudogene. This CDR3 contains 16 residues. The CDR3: CASSKEAGVGTGELFF. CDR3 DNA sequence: TGTGCCAGCAGCAAAGAGGCAGGGGTGGGCACCGGGGAGCTGTTTTTT.

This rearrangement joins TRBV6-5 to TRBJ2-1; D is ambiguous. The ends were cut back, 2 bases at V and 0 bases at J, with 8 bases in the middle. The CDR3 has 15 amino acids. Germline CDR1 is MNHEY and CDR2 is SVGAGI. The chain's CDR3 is CASSYDRFSYNEQFF. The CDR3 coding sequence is TGTGCCAGCAGTTACGATAGGTTCTCCTACAATGAGCAGTTCTTC.

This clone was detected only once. The CDR3 spells CASSYSVGLAAYEQYF. CDR3 DNA: TGTGCCAGCAGTTACTCGGTGGGACTAGCGGCCTACGAGCAGTACTTC. The chain links TRBV6-5 to TRBJ2-7; TRBD2 aligns across 11 bases. Trimming took 0 bases from V and 2 from J; bases not matched to a gene: 3. Per the germline V gene, CDR1 is MNHEY and CDR2 is SVGAGI. This CDR3 is built from 16 residues.

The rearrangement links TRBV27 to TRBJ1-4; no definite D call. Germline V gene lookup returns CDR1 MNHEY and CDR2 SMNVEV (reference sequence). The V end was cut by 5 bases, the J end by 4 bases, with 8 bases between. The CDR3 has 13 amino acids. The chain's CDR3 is CASSRSFNEKLFF. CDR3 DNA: TGTGCCAGCAGTCGGTCTTTTAATGAAAAACTGTTTTTT.

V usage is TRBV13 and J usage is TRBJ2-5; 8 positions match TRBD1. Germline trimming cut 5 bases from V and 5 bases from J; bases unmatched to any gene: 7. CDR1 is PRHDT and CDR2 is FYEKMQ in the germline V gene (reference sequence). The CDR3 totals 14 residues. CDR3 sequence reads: CASSPQGARETQYF. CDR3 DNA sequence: TGTGCCAGCAGCCCCCAGGGGGCGAGGGAGACCCAGTACTTC.

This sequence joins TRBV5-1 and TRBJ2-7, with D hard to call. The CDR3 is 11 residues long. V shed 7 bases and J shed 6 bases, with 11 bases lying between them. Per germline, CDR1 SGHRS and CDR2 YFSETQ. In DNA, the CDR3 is TGCGCCAGCCCATGTCTCTCCGAGCAGTACTTC. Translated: CASPCLSEQYF.

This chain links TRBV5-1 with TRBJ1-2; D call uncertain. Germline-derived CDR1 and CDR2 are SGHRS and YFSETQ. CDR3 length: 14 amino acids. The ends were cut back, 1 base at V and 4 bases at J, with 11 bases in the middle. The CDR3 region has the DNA TGCGCCAGCAGCTTGTGGGGAGGATCCTATGGCTACACCTTC. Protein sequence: CASSLWGGSYGYTF.

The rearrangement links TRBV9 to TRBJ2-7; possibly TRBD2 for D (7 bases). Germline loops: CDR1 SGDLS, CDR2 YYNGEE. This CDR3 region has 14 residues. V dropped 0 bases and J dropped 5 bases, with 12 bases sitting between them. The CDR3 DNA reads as TGTGCCAGCAGCGTAGAAGGGGGGGCCCACGAGCAGTACTTC. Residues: CASSVEGGAHEQYF. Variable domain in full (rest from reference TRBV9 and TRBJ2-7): DSGVTQTPKHLITATGQRVTLRCSPRSGDLSVYWYQQSLDQGLQFLIQYYNGEERAKGNILERFSAQQFPDLHSELNLSSLELGDSALYFCASSVEGGAHEQYFGPGTRLTVT.

Here the CDR3 reads CASTPPRGADTEAFF. Written as DNA, the CDR3 is TGTGCCAGCACCCCCCCTAGGGGCGCCGACACTGAAGCTTTCTTT. This rearrangement joins TRBV28 to TRBJ1-1, with a weak D call TRBD1 (5 bases). The CDR3 has 15 residues. The ends were cut back, 7 bases at V and 3 bases at J, with 18 bases in the middle. Germline V lookup: CDR1 MDHEN, CDR2 SYDVKM.